The T cell receptor (beta chain) described here comes from a study of blood T cell repertoires in COVID-19. As processed by the authors: The assay estimated nucleated cells by amplifying reference gene primers. Sequencing was performed with immunoSEQ multiplex PCR; in TCRdb, only in-frame clones are kept and a portion is missing. The V and J calls and clone size come from that table; D and trimming were worked out from the DNA. Of some 110,000 clones listed, less than 80% are singletons. V lost 3 bases to trimming and J lost 7 bases; unmatched junction nucleotides: 16. Germline V lookup: CDR1 LNHDA, CDR2 SQIVND (reference sequence). The CDR3 is 17 amino acids.

This chain links TRBV19 with TRBJ1-1; 8 positions match TRBD1. The TCR originated in a man older than 75 with COVID-19, enrolled during active disease. Input material: peripheral blood. CDR3 protein: CASSIRWTGTVTGEAFF. The CDR3 nucleotides read TGTGCCAGTAGTATTCGTTGGACAGGGACTGTAACGGGTGAAGCTTTCTTT.